The next 11 T cell receptor beta chains were all read from a single sample in a study of T-cell reconstitution after alpha-beta-depleted transplantation in children. Unique molecular identifiers tagged the TCRbeta library. Each CDR3 protein gets one entry after TCRdb re-called the PCR reads with MiXCR. This table has hundreds of thousands of distinct CDR3 sequences, approximately 16% appearing once. The sequencing used PBMCs from the stem cell graft donor, collected from the stem cell graft. All receptors derive from a human donor who donated a stem cell graft to a child with acute myeloid leukemia.

The chain has TRBV7-2 and TRBJ2-7, with TRBD1 matching 9 bases. The CDR3 loop spans 15 amino acids. Trimming took 5 bases from V and 6 from J; bases not matched to a gene: 11. Germline lookup yields CDR1 SGHTA and CDR2 FQGNSA. CDR3 residues: CASSLSGTGIFEQYF. The CDR3 nucleotides read TGTGCCAGCAGCCTATCAGGGACAGGGATCTTCGAGCAGTACTTC.

This clonotype was seen many times. The CDR3 nucleotides are TGCAGTGCTAGAGTCCCGGGGTACACTGAAGCTTTCTTT. Its translation is CSARVPGYTEAFF. The chain recombines TRBV20-1 with TRBJ1-1; D remains ambiguous. The length of the CDR3 is 13 residues. Trimming took off 1 base at V and 3 bases at J, with 9 bases between the two ends. Germline V gives CDR1 DFQATT, CDR2 SNEGSKA (reference sequence).

This clonotype was seen only a few times. This sequence joins TRBV12-3 or TRBV12-4 and TRBJ2-2; 8 bases align to TRBD1. V trimming: 6 bases; J trimming: 7 bases; junction bases outside the gene matches: 10. The CDR3 totals 15 residues. The CDR3 coding sequence is TGTGCCAGCAGACCCCGGGACAGGCCCGGCGGGGAGCTGTTTTTT. This translates into CASRPRDRPGGELFF.

There are many counts of this clonotype. The chain carries TRBV20-1 and TRBJ2-2; D is possibly TRBD1 (5 bases). CDR3 size: 13 residues. Germline CDR1 and CDR2: DFQATT and SNEGSKA (reference sequence). The V end was cut by 2 bases, the J end by 5 bases, with 9 bases between. CDR3 protein: CSARRQKTGELFF. The CDR3 DNA sequence: TGCAGTGCTAGACGACAGAAGACCGGGGAGCTGTTTTTT.

This chain joins TRBV5-1 and TRBJ2-1; D possibly corresponds to TRBD2 (5 bases). Per the germline V gene, CDR1 is SGHRS and CDR2 is YFSETQ. The CDR3 consists of 13 residues. Between the trimmed V and J ends, which lost 5 bases and 8 bases, there was a span of 14 bases. This chain's CDR3 is CASSFPGSDEQFF. CDR3 DNA: TGCGCCAGCAGTTTTCCGGGGTCGGATGAGCAGTTCTTC.

Many counts were recorded for this clonotype. This rearrangement joins TRBV5-1 to TRBJ2-2; TRBD1 is a possible D gene (6 bases). Germline loops: CDR1 SGHRS, CDR2 YFSETQ. The CDR3 totals 16 residues. Trimming left V 7 bases short and J 0 bases short, with 16 bases between. The CDR3 protein is CASDEEGTTNTGELFF. DNA for the CDR3: TGCGCCAGCGATGAAGAGGGGACAACGAACACCGGGGAGCTGTTTTTT.

This clonotype was counted many times. The CDR3 bases are TGCAGCGTTGCGCCCCAGGGGCTAGCCAAAAACATTCAGTACTTC. Residues: CSVAPQGLAKNIQYF. This sequence joins TRBV29-1 and TRBJ2-4; the D gene is possibly TRBD1 (6 bases). The length of the CDR3 is 15 residues. V was pared by 4 bases and J by 0 bases, with 13 bases between. Germline V gene data show CDR1 as SQVTM and CDR2 as ANQGSEA.

This clonotype was counted between two and nine times. The J gene is TRBJ1-2, the V gene TRBV7-2, with no clear D. V lost 8 bases and J lost 0, with 10 bases in between. Germline loops: CDR1 SGHTA, CDR2 FQGNSA. CDR3 size: 13 residues. CDR3 sequence (DNA): TGTGCCAGCCTAGGAAGGACTAACTATGGCTACACCTTC. This sequence encodes CASLGRTNYGYTF.

This sequence joins TRBV27 and TRBJ1-1, with no clear D. V lost 2 bases and J 5 bases, leaving 9 bases between the germline ends. The CDR3 is 13 amino acids. Germline loops: CDR1 MNHEY, CDR2 SMNVEV (reference sequence). The CDR3 protein is CASSLIVTTEAFF. Here the CDR3 DNA reads TGTGCCAGCAGTTTAATAGTGACTACTGAAGCTTTCTTT.

This clonotype came up many times. The chain employs TRBV20-1 and TRBJ1-5, with TRBD1 matching 8 bases. This CDR3 has 15 amino acids. The germline V gene has CDR1 DFQATT and CDR2 SNEGSKA (reference sequence). CDR3 loop: CSASLQGAAHQPQHF. CDR3 DNA: TGCAGCGCTTCCCTGCAGGGGGCGGCACATCAGCCCCAGCATTTT.

This clonotype was seen at least ten times. This chain uses TRBV29-1 with TRBJ2-7, with D possibly TRBD1 on 5 matching bases. In germline, CDR1 is SQVTM, CDR2 ANQGSEA. CDR3 length: 15 amino acids. Deletions cut 7 bases from V and 2 bases from J, with 21 bases between. The CDR3 protein is CSAKLTVSGPYEQYF. The CDR3 DNA is TGCAGCGCCAAGCTGACGGTCTCAGGGCCCTACGAGCAGTACTTC.